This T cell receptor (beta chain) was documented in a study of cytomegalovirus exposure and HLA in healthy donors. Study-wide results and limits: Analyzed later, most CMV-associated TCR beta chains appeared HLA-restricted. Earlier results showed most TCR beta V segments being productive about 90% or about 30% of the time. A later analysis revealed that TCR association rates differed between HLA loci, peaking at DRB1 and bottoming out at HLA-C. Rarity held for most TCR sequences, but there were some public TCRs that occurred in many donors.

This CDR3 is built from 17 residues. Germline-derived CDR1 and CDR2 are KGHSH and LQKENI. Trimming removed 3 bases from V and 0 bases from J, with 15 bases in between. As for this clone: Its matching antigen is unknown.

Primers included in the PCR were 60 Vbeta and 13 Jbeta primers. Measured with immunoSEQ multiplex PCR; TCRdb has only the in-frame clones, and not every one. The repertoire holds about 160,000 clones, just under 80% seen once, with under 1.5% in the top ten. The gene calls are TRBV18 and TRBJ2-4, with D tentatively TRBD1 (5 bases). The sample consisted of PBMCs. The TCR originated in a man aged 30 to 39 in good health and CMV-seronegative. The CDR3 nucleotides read TGTGCCAGCTCACCGGGGAAGGGGATCGGAGCCAAAAACATTCAGTACTTC. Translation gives CASSPGKGIGAKNIQYF.